The text below deals with one T cell receptor beta chain. Its antigen is as yet unknown. The PCR ran on 60 Vbeta and 13 Jbeta primers. Only in-frame clones appear in the TCRdb table, and some are missing; sequencing was by immunoSEQ multiplex PCR. Recorded here are around 120,000 clones; the top ten clones represent 3.6%. The source of the sample is a study of cytomegalovirus exposure and HLA in healthy donors. The V gene end was trimmed by 1 base and the J gene end by 3 bases; junction bases not matched to a gene: 5. CDR3 length: 15 amino acids. From germline, CDR1 is SGHRS and CDR2 YFSETQ. Study-level points and caveats: There were some 150 TCR beta chains listed as cytomegalovirus-associated. Earlier findings revealed that most TCR beta V segments proved productive either about 87% or about 30% of the time. Later genetic work tied a missense DCLRE1C variant to beta-chain V and J trimming. Exclusion applied to some V segments, including TRBV6-2 and TRBV6-3, as they were indistinguishable.

The chain couples TRBV5-1 to TRBJ2-7; 9 bases line up with TRBD1. The sample taken for sequencing was PBMCs. The clonotype comes from a man between 18 and 29 years old in good health and CMV-seronegative. The DNA for the CDR3 is TGCGCCAGCAGCTTGCACCTGACAGGGGGCTACGAGCAGTACTTC. The encoded protein is CASSLHLTGGYEQYF. Filled out from reference TRBV5-1 and TRBJ2-7, the complete variable domain reads KAGVTQTPRYLIKTRGQQVTLSCSPISGHRSVSWYQQTPGQGLQFLFEYFSETQRNKGNFPGRFSGRQFSNSRSEMNVSTLELGDSALYLCASSLHLTGGYEQYFGPGTRLTVT.